The 8 T cell receptor beta chains listed next were all sequenced from one sample in a study of cytomegalovirus exposure and HLA in healthy donors. In the PCR, 60 Vbeta and 13 Jbeta primers were used. The table came from immunoSEQ multiplex PCR; TCRdb's copy has only in-frame clones and leaves some out. This repertoire includes around 65,000 clones. Sequencing used PBMCs. The receptor set was obtained from a boy between 10 and 17 years old in good health and CMV-seronegative.

The rearrangement joins TRBV10-2 to TRBJ1-5; D is ambiguous. The CDR3 extends over 17 amino acids. V was cut by 1 base and J by 8 bases, with 21 bases left in between. In germline, CDR1 is WSHSY, CDR2 SAAADI. CDR3 in DNA: TGCGCCAGCAGTGAGTGGAAAAACTCTCGAGCGAGGGAGCCCCAGCATTTT. Amino acid sequence: CASSEWKNSRAREPQHF.

The rearrangement uses TRBV29-1 and TRBJ1-4; D is ambiguous. Trimming removed 4 bases at V and 7 bases at J, with 10 bases between. The CDR3 has 12 amino acids. Germline CDR1 is SQVTM and CDR2 is ANQGSEA. This CDR3 reads CSVAALGEKLFF. The CDR3 DNA is TGCAGCGTTGCAGCGCTGGGTGAAAAACTGTTTTTT.

The chain is built from TRBV11-2 and TRBJ1-2; 8 bases are a match to TRBD1. V shed 0 bases and J 8 bases; nucleotides not matched to a gene: 8. Germline V gene lookup returns CDR1 SGHAT and CDR2 FQNNGV. CDR3 size: 15 residues. CDR3 loop: CASSLDLQGAHGYTF. CDR3 sequence (DNA): TGTGCCAGCAGCTTAGATCTGCAGGGGGCTCACGGCTACACCTTC.

The chain joins TRBV27 to TRBJ1-5; D unclear. Trimming took off 2 bases at V and 3 bases at J, with 8 bases between the two ends. The CDR3 covers 14 residues. The V gene's germline CDR1 is MNHEY and CDR2 SMNVEV (reference sequence). The CDR3 DNA is TGTGCCAGCAGTTTAGTCGGGGTCAATCAGCCCCAGCATTTT. It codes for CASSLVGVNQPQHF.

CDR3 loop: CASRPRDRVNYGYTF. As DNA, the CDR3 is TGTGCCAGCAGACCCCGGGACAGGGTAAACTATGGCTACACCTTC. The V and J genes are TRBV13 and TRBJ1-2; 9 bases fit TRBD1. From germline, CDR1 is PRHDT and CDR2 FYEKMQ (reference sequence). V shed 6 bases and J 2 bases; nucleotides not matched to a gene: 7. This CDR3 comprises 15 residues.

The rearrangement uses TRBV19 and TRBJ1-1; 8 positions match TRBD1. Germline trimming cut 1 base from V and 5 bases from J; bases unmatched to any gene: 6. The CDR3 extends over 15 amino acids. The germline V gene has CDR1 LNHDA and CDR2 SQIVND (reference sequence). CDR3 nucleotide sequence: TGTGCCAGTAGTATAGGGACAGGGCTAAGGACTGAAGCTTTCTTT. Translating it yields CASSIGTGLRTEAFF. Drawing the rest from reference TRBV19 and TRBJ1-1, the complete variable domain is DGGITQSPKYLFRKEGQNVTLSCEQNLNHDAMYWYRQDPGQGLRLIYYSQIVNDFQKGDIAEGYSVSREKKESFPLTVTSAQKNPTAFYLCASSIGTGLRTEAFFGQGTRLTVV.

J is TRBJ1-1 and V is TRBV30; possible D gene TRBD1, 6 bases. The ends were cut back, 2 bases at V and 7 bases at J, with 17 bases in the middle. Germline V lookup: CDR1 GTSNPN, CDR2 SVGIG (reference sequence). This CDR3 is 14 amino acids long. The CDR3 DNA follows: TGTGCCTGGAGTCCCTCACCCGGACAGTTTGAAGCTTTCTTT. Its protein is CAWSPSPGQFEAFF.

This chain connects TRBV11-1 to TRBJ2-1, with D perhaps matching TRBD1 (7 bases). The ends were cut back, 1 base at V and 2 bases at J, with 18 bases in the middle. There are 18 residues in the CDR3. Germline V gene sequence: CDR1 SGHAT, CDR2 FQDESV (reference sequence). CDR3 residues: CASSLGRGGGLPYNEQFF. CDR3 coding DNA: TGTGCCAGCAGCTTAGGTAGAGGAGGGGGCCTTCCCTACAATGAGCAGTTCTTC.